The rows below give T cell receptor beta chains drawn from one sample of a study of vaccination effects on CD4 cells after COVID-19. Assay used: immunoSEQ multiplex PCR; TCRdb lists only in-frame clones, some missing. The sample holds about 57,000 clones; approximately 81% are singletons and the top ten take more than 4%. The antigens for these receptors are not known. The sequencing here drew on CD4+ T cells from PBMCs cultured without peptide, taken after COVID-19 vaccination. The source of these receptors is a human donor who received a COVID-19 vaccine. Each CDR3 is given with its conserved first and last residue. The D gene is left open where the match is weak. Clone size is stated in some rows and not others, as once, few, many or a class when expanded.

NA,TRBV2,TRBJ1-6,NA,CASGTGNSPLHF,TGTGCCAGCGGCACAGGGAATTCACCCCTCCACTTT
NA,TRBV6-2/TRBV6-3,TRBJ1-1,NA,CASSYSIHQGTMNTEAFF,TGTGCCAGCAGTTACTCGATACATCAGGGGACAATGAACACTGAAGCTTTCTTT
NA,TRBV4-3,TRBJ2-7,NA,CASSQDTFPVYEQYF,TGCGCCAGCAGCCAAGATACATTCCCGGTTTACGAGCAGTACTTC
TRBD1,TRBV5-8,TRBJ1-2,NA,CASSSDRGYGYTF,TGTGCCAGCAGCTCGGACAGGGGTTATGGCTACACCTTC
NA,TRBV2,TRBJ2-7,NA,CASGSEPYEQYF,TGTGCCAGTGGGTCAGAACCCTACGAGCAGTACTTC
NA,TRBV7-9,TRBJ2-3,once,CASSPQVWGAHPTDTQYF,TGTGCCAGCAGCCCCCAGGTATGGGGGGCGCATCCCACAGATACGCAGTATTTT
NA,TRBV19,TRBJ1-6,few,CASSTGLSPLHF,TGTGCCAGTAGTACAGGGTTGTCACCCCTCCACTTT
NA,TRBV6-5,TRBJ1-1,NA,CASSLAWVTFF,TGTGCCAGCAGCCTAGCCTGGGTAACTTTCTTT
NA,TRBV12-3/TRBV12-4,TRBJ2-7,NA,CASSLGAAYEQYF,TGTGCCAGCAGTTTAGGGGCGGCCTACGAGCAGTACTTC
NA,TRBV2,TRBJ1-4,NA,CASSVVPQGEKLFF,TGTGCCAGCAGTGTGGTACCCCAAGGCGAAAAACTGTTTTTT
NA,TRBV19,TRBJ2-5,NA,CASSINREETQYF,TGTGCCAGTAGTATTAACAGGGAAGAGACCCAGTACTTC
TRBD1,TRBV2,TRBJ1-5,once,CASTTGDHQPQHF,TGTGCCAGTACGACAGGGGACCATCAGCCCCAGCATTTT
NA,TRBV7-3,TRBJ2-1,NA,CASSLAGSYNEQFF,TGTGCCAGCAGCTTAGCGGGGAGTTACAATGAGCAGTTCTTC